Below, 15 T cell receptor beta chains from the same sample are listed, as sequenced in a study of CD8+ T cells in alopecia areata. Stated treatment: oral pan-JAK inhibitor, 5-10 mg twice daily. cDNA prepared by RNA extraction and subsequent reverse transcription served as the template for sequencing. Assay used: immunoSEQ multiplex PCR; TCRdb lists only in-frame clones, some missing. The table includes around 200,000 clones, about three fifths detected once. This specimen was CD4+ T cells sorted from blood, taken at week 4, from a patient treated with tofacitinib. The receptors here all came from a human donor with alopecia areata.

V usage is TRBV29-1 and J usage is TRBJ2-7; 15 bases are a match to TRBD2. V was pared by 7 bases and J by 6 bases, with 7 bases of the junction left unmatched. This CDR3 contains 14 residues. From germline, CDR1 is SQVTM and CDR2 ANQGSEA. The CDR3 loop reads CSAARTSGRGEQYF. CDR3 in DNA: TGCAGCGCTGCCAGGACTAGCGGGAGGGGCGAGCAGTACTTC.

Concerning this clone itself: This CDR3 is also generated by other DNA sequences in the sample. The chain is built from TRBV30 and TRBJ2-3, with D uncertain. The CDR3 consists of 12 residues. CDR1 GTSNPN and CDR2 SVGIG come from the germline V gene (reference sequence). CDR3 sequence (DNA): TGTGCTTCCGGCGGAGGCACAGATACGCAGTATTTT. This gives the protein CASGGGTDTQYF.

The chain employs TRBV29-1 and TRBJ2-3, with D possibly being TRBD1 (5 bases). V lost 4 bases, J lost 5 bases, and 13 bases lay in between. Germline CDR1 and CDR2: SQVTM and ANQGSEA. The CDR3 is 13 amino acids. CDR3 in DNA: TGCAGCGTTGTCAAGGGGCGAGGAGATACGCAGTATTTT. Translating gives CSVVKGRGDTQYF.

CDR3 sequence: CATDSGANVLTF. In DNA form, the CDR3 reads TGTGCCACCGACTCTGGGGCCAACGTCCTGACTTTC. The V gene is TRBV15, the J gene TRBJ2-6; the D is unclear. There are 12 residues in the CDR3. V was clipped by 8 bases and J by 0 bases, with 2 bases between them. Germline V CDR1 and CDR2: LNHNV, YYDKDF (reference sequence).

The V call is TRBV2, the J call TRBJ1-2; D unresolved. Germline V gives CDR1 SNHLY, CDR2 FYNNEI. The V end was cut by 4 bases, the J end by 14 bases, with 14 bases between. This CDR3 region has 11 residues. Here the CDR3 reads CASSGLAVGTF. The CDR3 bases are TGTGCCAGCAGTGGTTTGGCAGTGGGGACCTTC.

V is TRBV30 and J is TRBJ2-4; possibly TRBD1 for D (5 bases). The CDR3 has 12 amino acids. V gave up 1 base and J gave up 13 bases, with 14 bases separating them. Germline V gives CDR1 GTSNPN, CDR2 SVGIG (reference sequence). CDR3 region: CAWSGQPKGQYF. The CDR3 DNA sequence: TGTGCCTGGAGTGGACAGCCGAAGGGACAGTACTTC.

The chain couples TRBV15 to TRBJ2-1, with D tentatively TRBD1 or TRBD2 (6 bases each). Germline V gene sequence: CDR1 LNHNV, CDR2 YYDKDF (reference sequence). The CDR3 is 18 amino acids. Trimming pared 0 bases from V and 8 bases from J, leaving 23 bases between. In DNA, the CDR3 is TGTGCCACCAGCAGAGATGCTCTAGGAGACGTTCGGGGGCATGAGCAGTTCTTC. Protein sequence: CATSRDALGDVRGHEQFF.

The J gene is TRBJ1-1, the V gene TRBV28, with D unclear. This CDR3 is built from 14 residues. V lost 1 base and J lost 0, with 6 bases in between. Germline-derived CDR1 and CDR2 are MDHEN and SYDVKM. CDR3 bases: TGTGCCAGCAGTTTATTGGAAATGAACACTGAAGCTTTCTTT. Translated, it gives CASSLLEMNTEAFF.

This chain joins TRBV29-1 and TRBJ2-3; 7 bases line up with TRBD1. With V trimmed by 4 bases and J by 1 base, 5 bases remained unmatched. Looked up from germline, CDR1 is SQVTM and CDR2 is ANQGSEA. CDR3 length: 14 residues. The CDR3 loop reads CSVADTGGTDTQYF. The CDR3 nucleotides are TGCAGCGTTGCAGATACAGGGGGCACAGATACGCAGTATTTT.

J is TRBJ2-2 and V is TRBV2; D remains unclear. Germline CDR1 reads SNHLY; CDR2 reads FYNNEI. V lost 6 bases to trimming and J lost 4 bases, with 12 bases between them. CDR3 size: 14 residues. The CDR3 sequence is CASRVGRTTGELFF. CDR3 nucleotides: TGTGCCAGCAGAGTCGGACGGACCACCGGGGAGCTGTTTTTT.

V is TRBV29-1 and J is TRBJ2-1, with 9 bases matching TRBD1. Trimming cost V 6 bases and J 7 bases; bases outside gene matches: 4. The CDR3 has 12 residues. CDR1 is SQVTM, CDR2 ANQGSEA, per germline. Here the CDR3 DNA reads TGCAGCGTGGGACAGGGAAAAAATGAGCAGTTCTTC. The encoded protein is CSVGQGKNEQFF.

This rearrangement joins TRBV9 to TRBJ2-1; D remains unclear. Germline V CDR1 and CDR2: SGDLS, YYNGEE. This CDR3 spans 13 amino acids. V lost 5 bases to trimming and J lost 5 bases, with 11 bases between them. In DNA, the CDR3 is TGTGCCAGCAGGGGTTCTTTGAACAATGAGCAGTTCTTC. Translating gives CASRGSLNNEQFF.

This sequence joins TRBV7-9 and TRBJ1-1, with a tentative D call TRBD1 (5 bases). This CDR3 contains 16 residues. CDR1 SEHNR and CDR2 FQNEAQ come from the germline V gene (reference sequence). V lost 4 bases and J 0 bases, leaving 15 bases between the germline ends. The CDR3 region has the DNA TGTGCCAGCAGCTCGTTGGGGCAGAACATGAACACTGAAGCTTTCTTT. Its protein product is CASSSLGQNMNTEAFF.

This chain joins TRBV5-1 and TRBJ2-5; tentatively, D is TRBD1 (6 bases). Germline V lookup: CDR1 SGHRS, CDR2 YFSETQ. The ends were cut back, 0 bases at V and 5 bases at J, with 11 bases in the middle. The length of the CDR3 is 14 residues. This chain's CDR3 is CASSLGQGYETQYF. CDR3 sequence (DNA): TGCGCCAGCAGCTTGGGGCAGGGGTATGAGACCCAGTACTTC.

This clone has more than one count but fewer than ten. This chain connects TRBV30 to TRBJ1-1, with D possibly being TRBD1 (6 bases). V was clipped by 7 bases and J by 1 base, with 16 bases between them. This CDR3 has 14 residues. Germline V lookup: CDR1 GTSNPN, CDR2 SVGIG (reference sequence). The CDR3 here is CASSGGGRNTEAFF. The CDR3 DNA is TGTGCCTCCTCCGGGGGGGGCAGGAACACTGAAGCTTTCTTT. Drawing the rest from reference TRBV30 and TRBJ1-1, the complete variable domain is SQTIHQWPATLVQPVGSPLSLECTVEGTSNPNLYWYRQAAGRGLQLLFYSVGIGQISSEVPQNLSASRPQDRQFILSSKKLLLSDSGFYLCASSGGGRNTEAFFGQGTRLTVV.